This T cell receptor beta chain was sequenced for a study of Ad26.COV2.S vaccination and SARS-CoV-2 variants (dated by TCRdb to the early 2020s). Looking at the study overall: Vaccine-arm donors came from COV1001, a multicentre, randomized, double-blind, placebo-controlled phase I-IIa trial of Ad26.COV2.S in healthy adults. Throughout the experiments and outcome assessment, investigators stayed blinded to trial group allocation. The specificity and breadth of SARS-CoV-2-reactive T cell receptors after Ad26.COV2.S vaccination were assessed by TCRbeta repertoire sequencing. Trial participants were randomized into five groups of five, in which low-dose or high-dose Ad26.COV2.S was given once or twice, or placebo was given on both occasions. A total of around 32 samples were included in the TCR-sequenced set, comprising 19 Ad26.COV2.S vaccine recipients, 5 placebo recipients and 8 SARS-CoV-2 convalescent individuals. Ad26.COV2.S was administered intramuscularly at a dose of 5x10^10 or 1x10^11 viral particles, either as one shot or as two shots given 56 days apart.

With respect to this clone: Its antigen remains undetermined. No base quality values were provided; no much bigger clone lies one nucleotide off.

TCRbeta CDR3 regions were sequenced with the immunoSEQ Assay. After extraction, genomic DNA underwent amplification by bias-controlled multiplex PCR, followed by high-throughput sequencing. The source study handled its data this way. To quantify the absolute abundance of every unique TCRbeta CDR3 region, sequences were collapsed and filtered. T cell fraction was estimated by normalizing TCRbeta template counts to usable DNA, with usable DNA measured through amplification of reference genes found in all nucleated cells. Repertoire TCRs were annotated as SARS-CoV-2-specific when V gene, CDR3 amino acid sequence and J gene were exactly matched to a known reactive TCR set. The reference SARS-CoV-2 TCR set came from MIRA and was filtered for enrichment in COVID-19-positive ImmuneCODE repertoires, removing public or cross-reactive TCRs. Based on the MIRA antigens, annotated TCRs were further analysed at the level of specific ORF or position within ORF. Breadth was defined as the number of annotated unique rearrangements divided by the total number of unique productive rearrangements, and depth was defined as the summed frequency of the annotated unique rearrangements. TCR breadth was compared between groups using two-sided Wilcoxon rank-sum tests. TCRdb mirrors the immuneACCESS table, restricted to in-frame sequences. Some clones are absent from its copies; in checked studies, under half trace to an unresolved V gene, and the reason for the others is unknown. V and J calls and clone size are those listed in that table; D and trimming were worked out from the DNA. Across this sample there are hundreds of thousands of clones, with more than 70% seen only once. The ten largest clones add up to about 1.5% of the sample.

In the paper's terms, the treatment or condition label means: some 20 received Ad26.COV2.S at low or high dose, single or two shots; five or six received placebo; per-sample allocation not given. Repertoires of vaccine and placebo recipients were sequenced from samples taken on day 63 after the first injection. In Cohort 1b, about two dozen adults aged 18-55 years were enrolled at a single site in Boston, USA, between 29 July and 7 August 2020. Ad26.COV2.S was a replication-incompetent adenovirus type 26 vector expressing a prefusion-stabilized SARS-CoV-2 spike protein from the original Wuhan strain. Overall study outcomes, separate from this receptor: Vaccine and placebo recipients had similar non-spike TCR breadth, a finding consistent with the vaccine containing only spike. The authors noted that total T cell responses may have been underestimated by the TCR breadth and depth analyses. Ad26.COV2.S recipients had higher spike-specific TCR breadth than placebo recipients (P = 0.0014). After vaccination, substantial breadth of spike-specific CD8+ and CD4+ T cell responses was reported. The study was not powered to compare responses between vaccine doses or regimens.

The V and J ends are trimmed by 6 bases and 3 bases, leaving 8 bases between them. The CDR3 holds 13 amino acids from the cysteine to the phenylalanine. Just the 39-base CDR3 DNA is kept, in frame starting at base 1. Taken from the germline V gene, the CDR1 and CDR2 loops are SGHAT and FQNNGV. This receptor was identified in a person aged 18-60 years who received the Ad26.COV2.S COVID-19 vaccine or a placebo. The sample here was peripheral blood, taken in a trial of Ad26.COV2.S vaccine versus placebo. The rearranged segments are TRBV11-2 and TRBJ1-4, with no confidently assigned D gene. The nucleotide sequence reads TGTGCCAGCAGTCCTGGGGCTAATGAAAAACTGTTTTTT. The translation is CASSPGANEKLFF.